This is a list of T cell receptor beta chains from one sample in a study of shared clonotypes between healthy human individuals. Some clones are missing from TCRdb's copy, which holds only in-frame ones; the method was immunoSEQ multiplex PCR. This table holds 1,400,000 or so clones, approximately 98.5% found once. Source material: naive CD4+ T cells sorted from blood. Every receptor here comes from a man aged 25-45 years in good health. CDR3s include the opening cysteine and the closing phenylalanine or tryptophan. Fields, in order: CDR3 protein, CDR3 DNA, D gene, V gene, clone size, J gene. D genes are given only for firm matches. The listing skips clone size in some rows; elsewhere it reads once, few, many or a size class.

CDR3aa: CASSPSATVNTIYF; CDR3nt: TGTGCCAGCAGCCCCTCCGCGACAGTGAACACCATATATTTT; d_gene: NA; v_gene: TRBV7-2; abundance: NA; j_gene: TRBJ1-3
CDR3aa: CASSSDRGRWYEQYF; CDR3nt: TGTGCCAGCAGTTCGGACAGGGGGCGGTGGTACGAGCAGTACTTC; d_gene: TRBD1; v_gene: TRBV28; abundance: once; j_gene: TRBJ2-7
CDR3aa: CSVGLWPSSYEQYF; CDR3nt: TGCAGCGTTGGCCTGTGGCCGAGCTCCTACGAGCAGTACTTC; d_gene: NA; v_gene: TRBV29-1; abundance: NA; j_gene: TRBJ2-7
CDR3aa: CASSRQANGELFF; CDR3nt: TGCGCCAGCAGCAGACAGGCTAACGGGGAGCTGTTTTTT; d_gene: NA; v_gene: TRBV10-1; abundance: NA; j_gene: TRBJ2-2
CDR3aa: CASNGVVRGGNQPQHF; CDR3nt: TGTGCCAGTAATGGGGTCGTTCGGGGCGGCAATCAGCCCCAGCATTTT; d_gene: NA; v_gene: TRBV19; abundance: NA; j_gene: TRBJ1-5
CDR3aa: CASSLSSQNTGELFF; CDR3nt: TGCGCCAGCAGCCTGTCGTCCCAAAACACCGGGGAGCTGTTTTTT; d_gene: NA; v_gene: TRBV5-1; abundance: NA; j_gene: TRBJ2-2
CDR3aa: CASSPGGSGSGNTIYF; CDR3nt: TGTGCCAGCTCACCCGGCGGCTCAGGCTCTGGAAACACCATATATTTT; d_gene: NA; v_gene: TRBV18; abundance: NA; j_gene: TRBJ1-3
CDR3aa: CASRQGENYGYTF; CDR3nt: TGTGCCAGCAGACAGGGGGAAAACTATGGCTACACCTTC; d_gene: TRBD1; v_gene: TRBV6-5; abundance: NA; j_gene: TRBJ1-2
CDR3aa: CATNRAQETQYF; CDR3nt: TGTGCCACAAACAGGGCCCAAGAGACCCAGTACTTC; d_gene: NA; v_gene: TRBV2; abundance: NA; j_gene: TRBJ2-5
CDR3aa: CASSLEGRGAWEKLFF; CDR3nt: TGTGCCAGCAGCTTAGAGGGGAGGGGCGCTTGGGAAAAACTGTTTTTT; d_gene: NA; v_gene: TRBV7-2; abundance: NA; j_gene: TRBJ1-4
CDR3aa: CASSPGTSGRIIGSYEQYF; CDR3nt: TGTGCCAGCAGTCCAGGGACTAGCGGGAGAATAATAGGCTCCTACGAGCAGTACTTC; d_gene: TRBD2; v_gene: TRBV27; abundance: NA; j_gene: TRBJ2-7
CDR3aa: CASSQDWTSGRAVRFHEQYF; CDR3nt: TGCGCCAGCAGCCAAGATTGGACTAGCGGGAGGGCCGTGCGTTTTCACGAGCAGTACTTC; d_gene: TRBD2; v_gene: TRBV4-1; abundance: NA; j_gene: TRBJ2-7
CDR3aa: CASSLGQALAKNIQYF; CDR3nt: TGTGCCAGCAGCTTGGGGCAGGCTTTAGCCAAAAACATTCAGTACTTC; d_gene: NA; v_gene: TRBV5-4; abundance: NA; j_gene: TRBJ2-4
CDR3aa: CASSPVRAGWYGYTF; CDR3nt: TGTGCCAGCAGTCCCGTCAGGGCGGGGTGGTATGGCTACACCTTC; d_gene: NA; v_gene: TRBV27; abundance: NA; j_gene: TRBJ1-2
CDR3aa: CASSSLSWEQYF; CDR3nt: TGTGCCAGCAGCTCCCTTTCGTGGGAGCAGTACTTC; d_gene: NA; v_gene: TRBV6-5; abundance: NA; j_gene: TRBJ2-7
CDR3aa: CASSPSQGALNTEAFF; CDR3nt: TGTGCCAGCTCACCAAGTCAGGGGGCCTTGAACACTGAAGCTTTCTTT; d_gene: TRBD1; v_gene: TRBV18; abundance: NA; j_gene: TRBJ1-1
CDR3aa: CASSLGALGLDRGPNQPQHF; CDR3nt: TGTGCCAGCAGTTTGGGGGCCCTAGGGCTAGACAGGGGGCCCAATCAGCCCCAGCATTTT; d_gene: TRBD1; v_gene: TRBV28; abundance: NA; j_gene: TRBJ1-5
CDR3aa: CASSNPPRDF; CDR3nt: TGTGCCAGCAGCAACCCCCCCCGGGACTTC; d_gene: NA; v_gene: TRBV21-1; abundance: NA; j_gene: TRBJ2-5
CDR3aa: CASSQFLQGPGELFF; CDR3nt: TGCGCCAGCAGTCAATTTCTACAGGGACCCGGGGAGCTGTTTTTT; d_gene: NA; v_gene: TRBV10-2; abundance: NA; j_gene: TRBJ2-2
CDR3aa: CASRNIRENTEAFF; CDR3nt: TGTGCCAGCAGAAACATTCGGGAGAACACTGAAGCTTTCTTT; d_gene: NA; v_gene: TRBV6-6; abundance: NA; j_gene: TRBJ1-1
CDR3aa: CASSLGGTGSGAFF; CDR3nt: TGTGCCAGCAGCCTAGGGGGGACAGGGTCGGGAGCTTTCTTT; d_gene: TRBD1; v_gene: TRBV5-5; abundance: NA; j_gene: TRBJ1-1
CDR3aa: CASSPPTGGRQPQHF; CDR3nt: TGTGCCAGTAGCCCACCGACAGGGGGAAGACAGCCCCAGCATTTT; d_gene: TRBD1; v_gene: TRBV19; abundance: NA; j_gene: TRBJ1-5
CDR3aa: CASSLGGPSGANVLTF; CDR3nt: TGTGCCAGCAGCCTAGGTGGACCCTCTGGGGCCAACGTCCTGACTTTC; d_gene: NA; v_gene: TRBV7-8; abundance: NA; j_gene: TRBJ2-6
CDR3aa: CASSIGVAEPGNQPQHF; CDR3nt: TGTGCCAGTAGTATTGGAGTAGCCGAGCCGGGCAATCAGCCCCAGCATTTT; d_gene: NA; v_gene: TRBV19; abundance: NA; j_gene: TRBJ1-5
CDR3aa: CASSPPGLAYNEQFF; CDR3nt: TGTGCCAGCAGCCCGCCGGGACTAGCCTACAATGAGCAGTTCTTC; d_gene: TRBD2; v_gene: TRBV5-4; abundance: NA; j_gene: TRBJ2-1
CDR3aa: CASSRPSGLGTEAFF; CDR3nt: TGTGCCAGCAGCCGCCCGAGTGGGCTCGGGACTGAAGCTTTCTTT; d_gene: NA; v_gene: TRBV6-5; abundance: NA; j_gene: TRBJ1-1
CDR3aa: CASSLTSGSYNEQFF; CDR3nt: TGCGCCAGCAGCTTAACTAGCGGCTCCTACAATGAGCAGTTCTTC; d_gene: TRBD2; v_gene: TRBV5-1; abundance: NA; j_gene: TRBJ2-1
CDR3aa: CASSPVTGSSYEQYF; CDR3nt: TGTGCCAGCTCACCAGTTACCGGAAGCTCCTACGAGCAGTACTTC; d_gene: NA; v_gene: TRBV18; abundance: NA; j_gene: TRBJ2-7
CDR3aa: CAISAYGDGETQYF; CDR3nt: TGTGCCATCAGCGCTTACGGGGACGGGGAGACCCAGTACTTC; d_gene: NA; v_gene: TRBV10-3; abundance: NA; j_gene: TRBJ2-5
CDR3aa: CASSFLITVRADRAEQYF; CDR3nt: TGTGCCAGCAGCTTTCTAATTACGGTTAGGGCCGACAGAGCTGAGCAGTACTTC; d_gene: NA; v_gene: TRBV7-9; abundance: NA; j_gene: TRBJ2-7
CDR3aa: CASSQTRGQLGEQYF; CDR3nt: TGCGCCAGCAGCCAAACCCGTGGCCAGCTTGGCGAGCAGTACTTC; d_gene: NA; v_gene: TRBV4-1; abundance: NA; j_gene: TRBJ2-7
CDR3aa: CASSPPAVYEQYF; CDR3nt: TGTGCCAGCAGTCCCCCCGCGGTCTACGAGCAGTACTTC; d_gene: NA; v_gene: TRBV28; abundance: once; j_gene: TRBJ2-7
CDR3aa: CASSAKYRDNYGYTF; CDR3nt: TGTGCCAGCAGCGCGAAATACAGGGATAACTATGGCTACACCTTC; d_gene: NA; v_gene: TRBV9; abundance: NA; j_gene: TRBJ1-2
CDR3aa: CASTLLYRTSGRNEQFF; CDR3nt: TGTGCCAGCACTCTCCTCTATCGGACTAGCGGGAGAAATGAGCAGTTCTTC; d_gene: TRBD2; v_gene: TRBV11-2; abundance: NA; j_gene: TRBJ2-1
CDR3aa: CAWSTLYEQYF; CDR3nt: TGTGCCTGGAGTACACTGTACGAGCAGTACTTC; d_gene: NA; v_gene: TRBV30; abundance: NA; j_gene: TRBJ2-7
CDR3aa: CASRAQGTTDTQYF; CDR3nt: TGTGCCAGCCGCGCGCAGGGGACCACAGATACGCAGTATTTT; d_gene: NA; v_gene: TRBV5-4; abundance: NA; j_gene: TRBJ2-3
CDR3aa: CASSYKQGDNEKLFF; CDR3nt: TGTGCCAGCAGCTACAAACAGGGAGATAATGAAAAACTGTTTTTT; d_gene: NA; v_gene: TRBV5-4; abundance: NA; j_gene: TRBJ1-4
CDR3aa: CASRGLFSSNQPQHF; CDR3nt: TGTGCCAGCCGGGGGTTATTTAGTAGCAATCAGCCCCAGCATTTT; d_gene: NA; v_gene: TRBV27; abundance: once; j_gene: TRBJ1-5
CDR3aa: CASRTTSGTSYNEQFF; CDR3nt: TGTGCCAGCAGGACGACTAGCGGGACGTCCTACAATGAGCAGTTCTTC; d_gene: TRBD2; v_gene: TRBV6-6; abundance: NA; j_gene: TRBJ2-1
CDR3aa: CASSRDRQGMGTEAFF; CDR3nt: TGCGCCAGCAGCCGGGATAGACAGGGGATGGGCACTGAAGCTTTCTTT; d_gene: TRBD1; v_gene: TRBV5-1; abundance: NA; j_gene: TRBJ1-1
CDR3aa: CASSPLSGGGNYEQYF; CDR3nt: TGTGCCAGCTCACCACTGAGCGGGGGTGGGAATTACGAGCAGTACTTC; d_gene: TRBD2; v_gene: TRBV18; abundance: NA; j_gene: TRBJ2-7
CDR3aa: CASSFGQEGNEQYF; CDR3nt: TGTGCCAGCAGTTTTGGGCAGGAGGGGAACGAGCAGTACTTC; d_gene: NA; v_gene: TRBV28; abundance: NA; j_gene: TRBJ2-7
CDR3aa: CAISVGLAGVEEQFF; CDR3nt: TGTGCCATCAGTGTCGGACTAGCGGGAGTCGAGGAGCAGTTCTTC; d_gene: TRBD2; v_gene: TRBV10-3; abundance: NA; j_gene: TRBJ2-1
CDR3aa: CASSLALGPDTQYF; CDR3nt: TGTGCCAGCAGCTTAGCGTTAGGTCCTGATACGCAGTATTTT; d_gene: NA; v_gene: TRBV7-9; abundance: NA; j_gene: TRBJ2-3
CDR3aa: CAWSVRRSNEQFF; CDR3nt: TGTGCCTGGAGTGTACGACGGAGCAATGAGCAGTTCTTC; d_gene: NA; v_gene: TRBV30; abundance: once; j_gene: TRBJ2-1
CDR3aa: CASSVDPNAGELFF; CDR3nt: TGTGCCAGCTCTGTTGACCCAAACGCCGGGGAGCTGTTTTTT; d_gene: NA; v_gene: TRBV18; abundance: NA; j_gene: TRBJ2-2
CDR3aa: CASSGQGDNQPQHF; CDR3nt: TGTGCCAGCAGCGGACAGGGGGACAATCAGCCCCAGCATTTT; d_gene: TRBD1; v_gene: TRBV6-6; abundance: NA; j_gene: TRBJ1-5
CDR3aa: CASSLEAGDTDTQYF; CDR3nt: TGTGCCAGCAGCTTAGAAGCGGGGGACACAGATACGCAGTATTTT; d_gene: TRBD2; v_gene: TRBV7-3; abundance: NA; j_gene: TRBJ2-3
CDR3aa: CASSEAGLSYNEQFF; CDR3nt: TGTGCCAGCTCAGAAGCGGGACTCTCCTACAATGAGCAGTTCTTC; d_gene: TRBD2; v_gene: TRBV18; abundance: NA; j_gene: TRBJ2-1
CDR3aa: CASSPGQTNTEAFF; CDR3nt: TGCGCCAGCAGCCCGGGACAGACGAACACTGAAGCTTTCTTT; d_gene: TRBD1; v_gene: TRBV5-1; abundance: NA; j_gene: TRBJ1-1
CDR3aa: CASSSRGLLNEKLFF; CDR3nt: TGTGCCAGCAGTTCCAGAGGCTTGCTTAATGAAAAACTGTTTTTT; d_gene: NA; v_gene: TRBV28; abundance: NA; j_gene: TRBJ1-4